These 30 T cell receptor beta chains were all obtained from the same sample, sequenced in a study of blood T cell repertoires in COVID-19. Generated by immunoSEQ multiplex PCR, the TCRdb table keeps only in-frame clones and is missing some. The data contain about 61,000 clones, approximately 80% of them singletons. The sample comprised peripheral blood. The receptors were sampled from a man older than 75 with active or convalescent COVID-19.

This clone was recorded a few times. The chain uses TRBV20-1 and TRBJ1-1; the match to TRBD1 covers 7 bases. Looked up from germline, CDR1 is DFQATT and CDR2 is SNEGSKA (reference sequence). With V trimmed by 3 bases and J by 4 bases, 8 bases remained unmatched. There are 14 residues in the CDR3. The CDR3 here is CSASRPPGGTEAFF. CDR3 coding DNA: TGCAGTGCTAGTAGACCGCCAGGGGGCACTGAAGCTTTCTTT.

The rearrangement links TRBV2 to TRBJ2-1; 12 nucleotides agree with TRBD2. Germline lookup yields CDR1 SNHLY and CDR2 FYNNEI. The CDR3 sequence is 14 residues long. With 5 bases clipped from V and 10 bases from J, the junction kept 6 bases outside the gene matches. The CDR3 coding sequence is TGTGCCAGCAGTCCAGCCGGGACTAGCGGGGAGCAGTTCTTC. This gives the protein CASSPAGTSGEQFF.

This rearrangement joins TRBV6-5 to TRBJ1-5, with D tentatively TRBD1 (6 bases). This CDR3 is 14 amino acids long. Germline V gives CDR1 MNHEY, CDR2 SVGAGI. Trimming shortened V by 6 bases and J by 3 bases, and 12 bases separated the two germline ends. The CDR3 DNA reads TGTGCCAGCAGCCTAGGACAGTTCAATCAGCCCCAGCATTTT. Its translation: CASSLGQFNQPQHF.

CDR3 residues: CASRKGAGEDTGELFF. CDR3 nucleotides: TGTGCCAGTAGGAAGGGAGCGGGAGAGGACACCGGGGAGCTGTTTTTT. The chain uses TRBV19 and TRBJ2-2; 8 nucleotides line up with TRBD2. The CDR3 runs 16 residues. The germline gives CDR1 LNHDA, CDR2 SQIVND (reference sequence). The trim removed 6 bases at V and 3 bases at J, leaving 9 bases unmatched.

V gene TRBV23-1 combines with J gene TRBJ1-1; D might be TRBD1 (6 bases). TRBV23-1 is designated an ORF whose function remains uncertain. Trimming took 11 bases from V and 0 from J, leaving 22 bases between them. The CDR3 is made up of 16 amino acids. CDR3 sequence (DNA): TGCGCCCCAGATCTCCAGGGGCGAAACCTGAACACTGAAGCTTTCTTT. This codes for CAPDLQGRNLNTEAFF.

This clone was recorded only once. This chain connects TRBV2 to TRBJ1-2; 7 bases align to TRBD1. CDR3 size: 17 residues. The trim removed 1 base at V and 1 base at J, leaving 9 bases unmatched. Germline V CDR1 and CDR2: SNHLY, FYNNEI. DNA of the CDR3: TGTGCCAGCAGTGAAGGGGGGAACAGGGGTTTTAACTATGGCTACACCTTC. Its protein is CASSEGGNRGFNYGYTF.

The chain carries TRBV3-1 (or the pseudogene TRBV3-2) and TRBJ1-1; maybe TRBD1 (6 bases). The CDR3 totals 13 residues. The germline CDR1 and CDR2 sequences are LGHDT and YNNKEL (reference sequence). V was trimmed by 0 bases and J by 8 bases, leaving 10 bases between them. The CDR3 spells CASSQEGGQEAFF. The CDR3 nucleotides are TGTGCCAGCAGCCAAGAGGGCGGACAGGAAGCTTTCTTT.

CDR3 DNA sequence: TGCGCCAGCAGCTTGGCAGGGGTTCCAAACACCATATATTTT. Amino acid sequence: CASSLAGVPNTIYF. The chain carries TRBV5-1 and TRBJ1-3; perhaps TRBD1 as D (6 bases). The CDR3 consists of 14 residues. Germline CDR1 and CDR2: SGHRS and YFSETQ. V was cut by 0 bases and J by 6 bases, with 10 bases left in between.

This chain connects TRBV6-5 to TRBJ1-2, with D perhaps matching TRBD1 (5 bases). Germline V gene lookup returns CDR1 MNHEY and CDR2 SVGAGI. The CDR3 consists of 12 residues. V lost 10 bases, J lost 6 bases, and 15 bases lay in between. The CDR3 loop reads CATETGGDGYTF. The CDR3 DNA sequence: TGTGCCACCGAAACGGGGGGGGATGGCTACACCTTC.

The table lists this clone with a few counts. The chain links TRBV7-2 to TRBJ2-5; 11 bases line up with TRBD2. In germline, CDR1 is SGHTA, CDR2 FQGNSA. With V trimmed by 5 bases and J by 10 bases, 9 bases remained unmatched. The CDR3 is 14 residues long. For the CDR3, the DNA is TGTGCCAGCAGCAAATATAGCGGGAGGGAGGGCCAGTACTTC. Amino acids: CASSKYSGREGQYF.

The J gene is TRBJ1-3, the V gene TRBV6-5, with 7 bases identical to TRBD1. The V and J ends lost 7 bases and 3 bases, in that order; junction bases with no gene match: 9. CDR3 length: 15 amino acids. Germline V gene data show CDR1 as MNHEY and CDR2 as SVGAGI. The CDR3 DNA reads TGTGCCAGCAATTCACGACAGGGTCGTGGAAACACCATATATTTT. As protein: CASNSRQGRGNTIYF.

This clone was seen only a few times. V usage is TRBV27 and J usage is TRBJ1-5; TRBD1 matches at 12 bases. The CDR3 runs 15 residues. Germline V gives CDR1 MNHEY, CDR2 SMNVEV (reference sequence). The V gene end was trimmed by 6 bases and the J gene end by 5 bases; junction bases not matched to a gene: 5. The CDR3 here is CASRPGQGADQPQHF. CDR3 bases: TGTGCCAGCAGACCGGGACAGGGGGCCGATCAGCCCCAGCATTTT.

For the CDR3, the DNA is TGCGCCAGCAGCCAAGATCGGGGGTTCTCTAATGAAAAACTGTTTTTT. Protein sequence: CASSQDRGFSNEKLFF. The V gene is TRBV4-1, the J gene TRBJ1-4; the D gene is possibly TRBD1 (5 bases). The CDR3 has 16 amino acids. Trimming stripped 0 bases from V and 3 bases from J, with 11 bases between. The germline V gene has CDR1 MGHRA and CDR2 YSYEKL.

The chain links TRBV21-1 to TRBJ1-5; no DNA check was done on the table's D call, TRBD1. TRBV21-1 is shown as a pseudogene. This CDR3 region has 15 residues. The DNA for the CDR3 is TGTGCCAGCAGCAAGGGGACAGATAGCAATCAGCCCCAGCATTTT. Translated, it gives CASSKGTDSNQPQHF.

This clone was seen a few times. This rearrangement joins TRBV9 to TRBJ1-2; 10 bases are shared with TRBD1. V was pared by 2 bases and J by 8 bases, with 6 bases of the junction left unmatched. Germline V gene sequence: CDR1 SGDLS, CDR2 YYNGEE. The CDR3 sequence is 14 residues long. The CDR3 loop reads CASSVAGTGVGYTF. The CDR3, as DNA: TGTGCCAGCAGCGTGGCCGGGACAGGGGTCGGCTACACCTTC.

The genes are TRBV5-1 and TRBJ2-7, with 8 nucleotides matching TRBD1. Germline CDR1 and CDR2: SGHRS and YFSETQ. V gave up 4 bases and J gave up 5 bases; unmatched junction bases: 8. The CDR3 extends over 14 amino acids. This CDR3 is CASSTGQGWNEQYF. The CDR3 DNA follows: TGCGCCAGCAGCACAGGACAGGGCTGGAACGAGCAGTACTTC.

The chain employs TRBV7-9 and TRBJ2-1; 7 positions match TRBD2. The CDR3 contains 13 residues. Germline CDR1 and CDR2: SEHNR and FQNEAQ (reference sequence). Germline trimming cut 3 bases from V and 4 bases from J; bases unmatched to any gene: 0. The CDR3 protein is CASSLGLYNEQFF. Written as DNA, the CDR3 is TGTGCCAGCAGCTTGGGACTATACAATGAGCAGTTCTTC.

In this sample, this clone turned up once. In DNA, the CDR3 is TGTGCCAGCAGCTCCGCACCGGGACAGGGAGGGGAAAAACTGTTTTTT. It is translated as CASSSAPGQGGEKLFF. The chain links TRBV28 to TRBJ1-4, with 9 bases matching TRBD1. The CDR3 contains 16 residues. CDR1 and CDR2 (germline): MDHEN, SYDVKM. The V and J ends lost 6 bases and 8 bases, in that order; junction bases with no gene match: 13.

This chain joins TRBV9 and TRBJ2-2; TRBD2 matches at 8 bases. The CDR3 consists of 17 residues. V lost 1 base and J lost 1; bases outside the gene matches: 6. The V gene's germline CDR1 is SGDLS and CDR2 YYNGEE. This CDR3 reads CASSVLSGGVNTGELFF. Here the CDR3 DNA reads TGTGCCAGCAGCGTACTCAGCGGGGGAGTGAACACCGGGGAGCTGTTTTTT.

In this sample, this clone turned up a few times. J is TRBJ2-7 and V is TRBV6-5; 11 bases line up with TRBD2. The CDR3 runs 15 residues. The germline V gene has CDR1 MNHEY and CDR2 SVGAGI. The ends lost 11 bases at V and 4 bases at J; junction bases unmatched: 13. CDR3 sequence reads: CAVRSTGTSGYEQYF. CDR3 nucleotides: TGTGCCGTACGCTCGACCGGGACTAGCGGTTACGAGCAGTACTTC.

The rearrangement joins TRBV19 to TRBJ1-5; D not certain. The CDR3 consists of 16 residues. From germline, CDR1 is LNHDA and CDR2 SQIVND (reference sequence). V lost 5 bases and J 3 bases, leaving 17 bases between the germline ends. CDR3 loop: CASSYDSGELNQPQHF. CDR3 in DNA: TGTGCCAGTAGTTATGACTCTGGTGAACTCAATCAGCCCCAGCATTTT.

CDR3 residues: CASSTRGTTAYF. The CDR3, as DNA: TGTGCCAGCAGTACCAGGGGGACAACCGCGTATTTT. The rearrangement uses TRBV6-5 and TRBJ2-3; 7 bases map to TRBD1. V gave up 5 bases and J gave up 14 bases; unmatched junction bases: 10. From germline, CDR1 is MNHEY and CDR2 SVGAGI. This CDR3 is built from 12 residues.

This clone was counted between two and nine times. J is TRBJ1-2 and V is TRBV7-9; maybe TRBD1 (5 bases). V lost 5 bases and J lost 5, with 9 bases in between. CDR3 size: 12 residues. CDR1 is SEHNR and CDR2 is FQNEAQ in the germline V gene (reference sequence). The CDR3: CASSAGEYGYTF. The CDR3, as DNA: TGTGCCAGCAGCGCGGGGGAATATGGCTACACCTTC.

The chain has TRBV5-1 and TRBJ2-3, with 8 bases fitting TRBD1. This CDR3 region has 15 residues. The germline gives CDR1 SGHRS, CDR2 YFSETQ. Trimming took 4 bases from V and 6 from J; bases not matched to a gene: 10. CDR3 DNA: TGCGCCAGCAGCGCGGACAGGGCCATCTCGGATACGCAGTATTTT. It specifies CASSADRAISDTQYF. Full variable domain (rest looked up from reference TRBV5-1 and TRBJ2-3): KAGVTQTPRYLIKTRGQQVTLSCSPISGHRSVSWYQQTPGQGLQFLFEYFSETQRNKGNFPGRFSGRQFSNSRSEMNVSTLELGDSALYLCASSADRAISDTQYFGPGTRLTVL.

This sequence joins TRBV9 and TRBJ1-1; D is unclear. Between the trimmed V and J ends, which lost 0 bases and 3 bases, there was a span of 6 bases. The CDR3 has 13 amino acids. Germline V gives CDR1 SGDLS, CDR2 YYNGEE. The CDR3, as DNA: TGTGCCAGCAGCGTAGGGCAGGACACTGAAGCTTTCTTT. Translation: CASSVGQDTEAFF.

This clone was seen only a few times. This sequence joins TRBV15 and TRBJ2-3; 9 bases match TRBD2. CDR1 is LNHNV and CDR2 is YYDKDF in the germline V gene (reference sequence). CDR3 length: 16 residues. Unmatched junction bases numbered 9, after V lost 2 bases and J lost 6 bases. CDR3 in DNA: TGTGCCACCAGCAGAATCGCGGTAGCGGGGGAGGATACGCAGTATTTT. It specifies CATSRIAVAGEDTQYF.

Of note for this clone: At the DNA level, this CDR3 is encoded by other sequences in the same sample as well. This chain uses TRBV18 with TRBJ1-2; D is ambiguous. V dropped 3 bases and J dropped 3 bases, with 8 bases sitting between them. This CDR3 comprises 13 residues. Germline CDR1 is KGHSH and CDR2 is LQKENI. In DNA form, the CDR3 reads TGTGCCAGCTCACCCGGCGGGGACTATGGCTACACCTTC. It encodes CASSPGGDYGYTF.

This clone appeared once. CDR3 loop: CASWGRAGQPQHF. The CDR3 DNA sequence: TGTGCCAGCTGGGGCAGGGCGGGACAGCCCCAGCATTTT. The gene calls are TRBV27 and TRBJ1-5, with a possible D match to TRBD1 (5 bases). There are 13 residues in the CDR3. Germline CDR1 reads MNHEY; CDR2 reads SMNVEV (reference sequence). V lost 8 bases and J 7 bases, leaving 15 bases between the germline ends.

The chain links TRBV7-8 to TRBJ2-1; TRBD1 matches 7 bases. The CDR3 consists of 13 residues. V shed 4 bases and J 9 bases; nucleotides not matched to a gene: 6. The germline gives CDR1 SGHVS, CDR2 FQNEAQ. The CDR3 region is CASSWDRISEQFF. Written as DNA, the CDR3 is TGTGCCAGCAGCTGGGACAGAATCAGTGAGCAGTTCTTC.

The V call is TRBV7-2, the J call TRBJ1-6; D is uncertain. This CDR3 has 16 residues. Trimming left V 5 bases short and J 7 bases short, with 18 bases between. CDR1 SGHTA and CDR2 FQGNSA come from the germline V gene. The CDR3 DNA reads TGTGCCAGCAGCCTAAGAACCTCGGGAGACAATTCACCCCTCCACTTT. Amino acid sequence: CASSLRTSGDNSPLHF.